This T cell receptor beta chain emerged from a study of T cell repertoires in cytomegalovirus infection. On the study more broadly: Selected CMV epitopes included recently identified HLA-C-restricted ones as well as well-studied HLA-B-restricted ones. Public TCR beta signatures marked donors with CMV infection and the matching HLA. Findings and limits, study-wide: There were HLA-C-restricted CMV-specific TCR beta clonotypes dominating the ex vivo response. Summed public TCR beta family frequency identified CMV carriers bearing the relevant HLA.

Trimming cost V 3 bases and J 5 bases, with 13 bases left between them. The V gene's germline CDR1 is DFQATT and CDR2 SNEGSKA (reference sequence). The CDR3 extends over 13 amino acids. Each CDR3 protein gets one entry after TCRdb re-called the reads with MiXCR. The repertoire holds some 500,000 distinct CDR3 sequences, with about 33% as singletons. This clonotype was picked up a small number of times. Its antigen is as yet unknown. This clonotype was obtained from a human donor in good health (CMV status not recorded). Some clones in this sample may be carry-over from other donors' samples. This chain connects TRBV20-1 to TRBJ2-5, with a weak D call TRBD2 (5 bases). Sequenced here: cultured PBMCs, sampled from culture after CMV antigen stimulation. The chain's CDR3 is CSARTGFRETQYF. For the CDR3, the DNA is TGCAGTGCTAGGACGGGGTTTCGCGAGACCCAGTACTTC.